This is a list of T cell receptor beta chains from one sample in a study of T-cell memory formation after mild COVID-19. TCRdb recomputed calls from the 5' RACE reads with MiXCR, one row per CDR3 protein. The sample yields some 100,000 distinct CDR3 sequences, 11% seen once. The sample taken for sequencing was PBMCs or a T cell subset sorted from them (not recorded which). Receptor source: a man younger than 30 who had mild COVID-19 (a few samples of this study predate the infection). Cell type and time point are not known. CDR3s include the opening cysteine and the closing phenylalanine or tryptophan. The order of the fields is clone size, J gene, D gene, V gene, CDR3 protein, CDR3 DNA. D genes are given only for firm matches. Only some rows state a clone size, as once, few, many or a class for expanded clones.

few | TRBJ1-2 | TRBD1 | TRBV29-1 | CSVYRGYGYTF | TGCAGCGTGTACAGGGGCTATGGCTACACCTTC
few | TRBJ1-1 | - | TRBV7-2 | CASSPSGGNTEAFF | TGTGCCAGCAGCCCCAGTGGGGGGAACACTGAAGCTTTCTTT
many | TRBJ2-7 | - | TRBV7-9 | CASSSRDSRNEQYF | TGTGCCAGCAGCTCGAGGGATTCGAGGAACGAGCAGTACTTC
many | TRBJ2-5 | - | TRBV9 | CASSVGTAFHF | TGTGCCAGCAGCGTAGGGACGGCGTTTCACTTC
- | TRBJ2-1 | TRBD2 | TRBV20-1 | CSAGGLAGTGSYNEQFF | TGCAGTGCTGGGGGACTAGCGGGGACCGGCTCCTACAATGAGCAGTTCTTC
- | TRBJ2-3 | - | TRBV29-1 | CSVVDPSTRDTQYF | TGCAGCGTAGTTGACCCGTCCACACGAGATACGCAGTATTTT
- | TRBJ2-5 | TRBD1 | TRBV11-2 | CASSIWTGGPQETQYF | TGTGCCAGCAGCATCTGGACAGGGGGCCCACAAGAGACCCAGTACTTC
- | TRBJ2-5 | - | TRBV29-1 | CSVERDSQETQYF | TGCAGCGTTGAGCGGGACTCCCAAGAGACCCAGTACTTC
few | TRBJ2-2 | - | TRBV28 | CASSLSRLGPFGELFF | TGTGCCAGCAGTTTATCCAGACTAGGCCCGTTCGGGGAGCTGTTTTTT
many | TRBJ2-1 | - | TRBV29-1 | CSVWGQGGDEQFF | TGCAGCGTCTGGGGGCAGGGGGGGGATGAGCAGTTCTTC
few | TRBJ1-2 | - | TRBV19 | CASSPYIDRYYTF | TGTGCCAGTAGTCCCTACATTGATCGCTACTACACCTTC
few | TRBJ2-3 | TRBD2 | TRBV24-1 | CATSDPRGYGDTQYF | TGTGCCACCAGTGATCCGCGGGGGTACGGAGATACGCAGTATTTT
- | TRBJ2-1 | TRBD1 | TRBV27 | CASSLGTGGSYNEQFF | TGTGCCAGCAGTTTGGGAACAGGGGGCTCCTACAATGAGCAGTTCTTC
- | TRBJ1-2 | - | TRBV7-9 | CASSLANYGYTF | TGTGCCAGCAGCTTGGCTAACTATGGCTACACCTTC
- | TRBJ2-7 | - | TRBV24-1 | CATPGEGRTSYEQYF | TGTGCCACCCCCGGCGAGGGCCGAACCTCCTACGAGCAGTACTTC
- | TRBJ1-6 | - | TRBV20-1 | CSAKVGEINPLHF | TGCAGTGCTAAGGTTGGCGAGATAAACCCCCTCCACTTT
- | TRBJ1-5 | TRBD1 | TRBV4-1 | CASSTQQGAGYSNQPQHF | TGCGCCAGCAGCACCCAACAGGGGGCCGGATATAGCAATCAGCCCCAGCATTTT
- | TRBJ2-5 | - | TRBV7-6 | CASSLAPGVLGQYF | TGTGCCAGCAGCTTAGCCCCTGGGGTACTTGGCCAGTACTTC
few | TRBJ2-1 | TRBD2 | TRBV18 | CASSPKSGGGEQFF | TGTGCCAGCTCACCAAAGAGCGGGGGCGGTGAGCAGTTCTTC
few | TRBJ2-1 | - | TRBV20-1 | CSADQGGREQFF | TGCAGTGCTGACCAGGGGGGGCGTGAGCAGTTCTTC
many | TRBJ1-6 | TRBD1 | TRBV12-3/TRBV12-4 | CATATGQSNNSPLHF | TGTGCCACCGCCACGGGACAGTCTAATAATTCACCCCTCCACTTT
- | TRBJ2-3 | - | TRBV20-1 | CSASNDLPRGDTQYF | TGCAGTGCTAGTAATGATTTGCCACGGGGAGATACGCAGTATTTT
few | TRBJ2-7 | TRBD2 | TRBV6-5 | CASSLYGTSGGIEQYF | TGTGCCAGCAGTCTATATGGGACTAGCGGGGGGATAGAGCAGTACTTC
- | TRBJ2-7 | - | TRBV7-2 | CASSSRDKGREQYF | TGTGCCAGCAGCTCCCGGGACAAGGGCCGGGAGCAGTACTTC
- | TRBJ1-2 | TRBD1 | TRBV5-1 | CASSLGQGDGYGYTF | TGCGCCAGCAGCTTGGGACAGGGAGACGGCTATGGCTACACCTTC
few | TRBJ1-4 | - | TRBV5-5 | CASSSTGHNEKLFF | TGTGCCAGCAGCTCAACGGGACATAATGAAAAACTGTTTTTT
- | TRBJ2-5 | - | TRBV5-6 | CASSLGWTPVETQYF | TGTGCCAGCAGCTTGGGGTGGACCCCGGTAGAGACCCAGTACTTC
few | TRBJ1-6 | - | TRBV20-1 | CSPHAGGVSPLHF | TGCAGTCCTCACGCCGGGGGGGTTTCACCCCTCCACTTT
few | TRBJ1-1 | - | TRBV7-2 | CASSLAEIRVGNTEAFF | TGTGCCAGCAGCTTAGCGGAAATCAGGGTTGGGAACACTGAAGCTTTCTTT
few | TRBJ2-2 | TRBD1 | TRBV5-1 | CASSTPTGTNTGELFF | TGCGCCAGCAGCACCCCGACAGGGACGAACACCGGGGAGCTGTTTTTT
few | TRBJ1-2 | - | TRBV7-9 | CASSPYRANYGYTF | TGTGCCAGCAGCCCCTACAGGGCTAACTATGGCTACACCTTC
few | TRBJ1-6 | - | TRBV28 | CASSLVAVSYNSPLHF | TGTGCCAGCAGTTTAGTGGCGGTTTCCTATAATTCACCCCTCCACTTT
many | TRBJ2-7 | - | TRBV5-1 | CASSWNYEQYF | TGCGCCAGCAGCTGGAACTACGAGCAGTACTTC
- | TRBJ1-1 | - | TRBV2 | CASTMGRTEAFF | TGTGCCAGCACAATGGGGCGGACTGAAGCTTTCTTT
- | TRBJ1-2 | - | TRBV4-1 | CASSPISGQNNYGYTF | TGCGCCAGCAGCCCCATTTCGGGGCAGAATAACTATGGCTACACCTTC
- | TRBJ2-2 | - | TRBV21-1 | CASSPGGSGRKNTGELFF | TGTGCCAGCAGCCCCGGAGGTAGCGGGCGGAAGAACACCGGGGAGCTGTTTTTT
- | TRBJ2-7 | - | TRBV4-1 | CASRQGLKPDYEQYF | TGCGCCAGCAGACAGGGTCTAAAACCAGACTACGAGCAGTACTTC